Presented here are 20 T cell receptor beta chains from one specimen sequenced in a study of blood T cell repertoires in COVID-19. Profiling relied on immunoSEQ multiplex PCR, and the TCRdb table lists in-frame clones only, not all of them. Of about 140,000 clones listed, 87% are singletons. The sequencing input was peripheral blood. Source of these receptors: a woman aged 40 to 50 with acute or convalescent COVID-19.

The V call is TRBV16, the J call TRBJ1-1; TRBD1 aligns across 10 bases. From germline, CDR1 is KGHSY and CDR2 FQNENV. The V gene end was trimmed by 7 bases and the J gene end by 4 bases; junction bases not matched to a gene: 3. This CDR3 is 13 amino acids long. CDR3 region: CASTGTGVTEAFF. DNA for the CDR3: TGTGCCAGCACCGGGACAGGGGTCACTGAAGCTTTCTTT.

The J gene is TRBJ1-2, the V gene TRBV7-8; 10 nucleotides align to TRBD1. From germline, CDR1 is SGHVS and CDR2 FQNEAQ. With 1 base clipped from V and 3 bases from J, the junction kept 8 bases outside the gene matches. The CDR3 length is 17 residues. CDR3 DNA: TGTGCCAGCAGCTTAGGCGGAGCGGGACAGGGGTACTATGGCTACACCTTC. Amino acids: CASSLGGAGQGYYGYTF.

The rearrangement joins TRBV7-9 to TRBJ2-7; 9 positions match TRBD1. CDR3 size: 15 residues. The V segment lost 6 bases and the J segment 3 bases; nucleotides outside the gene matches: 9. Germline CDR1 is SEHNR and CDR2 is FQNEAQ (reference sequence). The CDR3 DNA is TGTGCCAGCAGACCCATACAGGGGGCGATCTACGAGCAGTACTTC. This gives the protein CASRPIQGAIYEQYF.

The rearrangement uses TRBV11-3 and TRBJ2-1, with 14 bases lining up with TRBD2. V dropped 2 bases and J dropped 7; count of bases not matched to a gene: 4. Germline CDR1 and CDR2: SGHNT and YENEEA. The CDR3 contains 16 residues. The CDR3 is CASSLLGLAGVNEQFF. The CDR3 DNA reads TGTGCCAGCAGCTTACTGGGACTAGCGGGAGTGAATGAGCAGTTCTTC.

The chain couples TRBV5-1 to TRBJ1-2, with D perhaps TRBD1 (5 bases). The CDR3 consists of 15 residues. Germline V CDR1 and CDR2: SGHRS, YFSETQ. V lost 1 base to trimming and J lost 4 bases, with 14 bases between them. CDR3 nucleotide sequence: TGCGCCAGCAGCTTGAACGACCCAGGGTCCTATGGCTACACCTTC. Protein product: CASSLNDPGSYGYTF.

The chain joins TRBV28 to TRBJ1-5; D possibly corresponds to TRBD1 (5 bases). V was pared by 1 base and J by 0 bases, with 7 bases between. Germline V gene sequence: CDR1 MDHEN, CDR2 SYDVKM. The length of the CDR3 is 15 residues. The chain's CDR3 is CASSLFTGSNQPQHF. Written as DNA, the CDR3 is TGTGCCAGCAGTTTATTCACAGGTAGCAATCAGCCCCAGCATTTT.

V and J are TRBV7-9 and TRBJ2-1; 10 nucleotides agree with TRBD2. This CDR3 is built from 15 residues. Germline CDR1 and CDR2: SEHNR and FQNEAQ (reference sequence). V shed 1 base and J 10 bases; nucleotides not matched to a gene: 7. CDR3 in amino acids: CASSLGLAGAREQFF. CDR3 bases: TGTGCCAGCAGCTTAGGGCTAGCGGGAGCTAGAGAGCAGTTCTTC. The variable domain in full, completed from reference TRBV7-9 and TRBJ2-1, reads DTGVSQNPRHKITKRGQNVTFRCDPISEHNRLYWYRQTLGQGPEFLTYFQNEAQLEKSRLLSDRFSAERPKGSFSTLEIQRTEQGDSAMYLCASSLGLAGAREQFFGPGTRLTVL.

V is TRBV30 and J is TRBJ2-1, with TRBD2 identical over 10 bases. The CDR3 runs to 13 residues. V lost 2 bases and J lost 15; bases outside the gene matches: 10. CDR1 GTSNPN and CDR2 SVGIG come from the germline V gene (reference sequence). The CDR3 loop reads CAWSPAGGPNWFF. The CDR3 DNA sequence: TGTGCCTGGAGTCCAGCGGGGGGGCCAAATTGGTTCTTC. Full variable domain (outside the CDR3, taken from reference TRBV30 and TRBJ2-1): SQTIHQWPATLVQPVGSPLSLECTVEGTSNPNLYWYRQAAGRGLQLLFYSVGIGQISSEVPQNLSASRPQDRQFILSSKKLLLSDSGFYLCAWSPAGGPNWFFGPGTRLTVL.

This chain uses TRBV5-8 with TRBJ1-3; D gene unclear. V gave up 1 base and J gave up 1 base, with 9 bases separating them. Germline V gene lookup returns CDR1 SGHTS and CDR2 YDEGEE. The CDR3 covers 15 residues. The CDR3 is CASSLIAGSGNTIYF. DNA of the CDR3: TGTGCCAGCAGCTTGATTGCGGGATCTGGAAACACCATATATTTT.

This chain links TRBV10-3 with TRBJ1-2; D gene uncertain. This CDR3 has 10 residues. Trimming left V 6 bases short and J 6 bases short, with 5 bases between. The V gene's germline CDR1 is ENHRY and CDR2 SYGVKD. This CDR3 reads CAIRGHGYTF. CDR3 DNA sequence: TGTGCCATCAGGGGCCATGGCTACACCTTC.

The chain joins TRBV29-1 to TRBJ2-7; 10 bases are a match to TRBD2. The CDR3 covers 14 residues. V was pared by 0 bases and J by 7 bases, with 6 bases of the junction left unmatched. CDR1 is SQVTM and CDR2 is ANQGSEA in the germline V gene. The CDR3 is CSVEEGLAGVEQYF. The CDR3 nucleotides are TGCAGCGTTGAAGAGGGGCTAGCGGGGGTGGAGCAGTACTTC.

The gene calls are TRBV7-2 and TRBJ2-2; D gene unclear. The CDR3 length is 14 residues. The V gene lost 5 bases and the J gene lost 0 bases, with 7 bases spanning the gap. Germline-derived CDR1 and CDR2 are SGHTA and FQGNSA. The CDR3 loop is CASSPTTNTGELFF. In DNA, the CDR3 is TGTGCCAGCAGCCCGACAACGAACACCGGGGAGCTGTTTTTT.

The rearrangement joins TRBV7-2 to TRBJ1-5; D is undetermined. The V gene lost 4 bases and the J gene lost 5 bases, with 12 bases spanning the gap. This CDR3 region has 14 residues. Germline V gene sequence: CDR1 SGHTA, CDR2 FQGNSA. The CDR3 DNA reads as TGTGCCAGCAGCTCACGAGGGAGTGATCAGCCCCAGCATTTT. Amino acid sequence: CASSSRGSDQPQHF. Combining the CDR3 with reference TRBV7-2 and TRBJ1-5 gives the whole variable domain GAGVSQSPSNKVTEKGKDVELRCDPISGHTALYWYRQSLGQGLEFLIYFQGNSAPDKSGLPSDRFSAERTGGSVSTLTIQRTQQEDSAVYLCASSSRGSDQPQHFGDGTRLSIL.

This clone was seen only a few times. The rearrangement joins TRBV27 to TRBJ2-2, with unresolved D. The V end lost 4 bases, the J end lost 7 bases, and 19 bases lay between the germline ends. The V gene's germline CDR1 is MNHEY and CDR2 SMNVEV (reference sequence). This CDR3 spans 16 amino acids. The CDR3 region is CASSSPSRVSHGELFF. CDR3 DNA: TGTGCCAGCAGTTCCCCCTCACGGGTTTCGCACGGGGAGCTGTTTTTT.

The rearrangement joins TRBV6-1 to TRBJ1-4; 8 positions match TRBD1. V was pared by 2 bases and J by 5 bases, with 4 bases of the junction left unmatched. CDR3 size: 15 residues. CDR1 is MNHNS and CDR2 is SASEGT in the germline V gene. The CDR3 DNA is TGTGCCAGCAGTGAACGGACAGGGCTGAATGAAAAACTGTTTTTT. Translation gives CASSERTGLNEKLFF.

The chain uses TRBV16 and TRBJ1-1, with no clear D. The CDR3 sequence is 16 residues long. Looked up from germline, CDR1 is KGHSY and CDR2 is FQNENV. Trimming took off 6 bases at V and 1 base at J, with 18 bases between the two ends. The CDR3 DNA sequence: TGTGCCAGCAGTCTTCGGCCGGTAGGAGGGAACACTGAAGCTTTCTTT. Encoded protein: CASSLRPVGGNTEAFF.

The rearrangement joins TRBV30 to TRBJ1-2, with D perhaps TRBD1 (5 bases). There are 16 residues in the CDR3. CDR1 and CDR2 (germline): GTSNPN, SVGIG (reference sequence). Trimming took off 3 bases at V and 0 bases at J, with 17 bases between the two ends. CDR3 amino acids: CAWSLHRQLSNYGYTF. For the CDR3, the DNA is TGTGCCTGGAGCCTGCACCGACAGTTGTCTAACTATGGCTACACCTTC.

The V gene is TRBV9, the J gene TRBJ2-5, with a weak D call TRBD1 (5 bases). Germline V lookup: CDR1 SGDLS, CDR2 YYNGEE. The CDR3 spans 14 residues. The V and J ends lost 2 bases and 2 bases respectively, with 10 bases between them. CDR3 sequence (DNA): TGTGCCAGCAGCGTCGCAGGGTCTCAAGAGACCCAGTACTTC. Translation: CASSVAGSQETQYF.

V is TRBV19 and J is TRBJ1-1, with D possibly being TRBD1 (6 bases). V lost 1 base and J lost 6, with 12 bases in between. Germline V lookup: CDR1 LNHDA, CDR2 SQIVND (reference sequence). This CDR3 is built from 14 residues. The CDR3 region is CASSIGQGSPEAFF. The DNA for the CDR3 is TGTGCCAGTAGTATAGGCCAGGGGAGCCCTGAAGCTTTCTTT.

Concerning this clone itself: An end of the junction differs from the germline gene, which may be a read error. The V call is TRBV5-6, the J call TRBJ1-4; perhaps TRBD1 as D (6 bases). The CDR3 contains 14 residues. Germline assignment: CDR1 SGHDT and CDR2 YYEEEE. The DNA for the CDR3 is TGTGCCAGCAGTTTGGGGGCAGGGTTAGGAAAACTGTTTTTT. Amino acids: CASSLGAGLGKLFF.